The entry below describes one T cell receptor (beta chain). Its antigen is currently unknown. This entry comes from a study of blood T cells in healthy people across ages. Study-wide results and caveats: Diversity was higher, and naive CD4+ cells more numerous, in long-lived donors than in aged donors. Unsorted PBMCs blocked a conclusive comparison of naive and antigen-experienced cells. In these data, TCR beta diversity tracked strongly with naive T cell percentage.

Then a second PCR, running about 6 to 11 cycles, was carried out with a sample-barcoded 5' primer and a J-beta primer mix. Each CDR3 protein is one row after TCRdb ran MiXCR on the 5' RACE reads. In the table there are about 730,000 distinct CDR3 sequences, roughly 41% of which are singletons. Trimming took 1 base from V and 1 from J, leaving 13 bases between them. The CDR3 has 16 residues. In germline, CDR1 is SGHVS, CDR2 FNYEAQ. Sequencing was done on a sample of blood. The chain links TRBV7-6 to TRBJ2-5; tentatively, D is TRBD2 (6 bases). This TCR came from a woman aged 55-69 years in good health. This CDR3 reads CASSLGGLGGQETQYF. The CDR3 region has the DNA TGTGCCAGCAGCTTAGGGGGTCTCGGGGGCCAAGAGACCCAGTACTTC.